The entry below gives a single T cell receptor beta chain sequence along with its context. The entry originates in a study of shared clonotypes between healthy human individuals. Healthy HIV-negative adults with no recent acute infections or vaccinations were recruited as donors. Germline lookup yields CDR1 MNHEY and CDR2 SMNVEV (reference sequence). This CDR3 contains 18 residues. Losses at the gene ends were 3 bases for V and 0 bases for J; bases not matched to a gene: 11. Only in-frame clones appear in the TCRdb table, and some are missing; sequencing was by immunoSEQ multiplex PCR. Of millions of clones listed, around nine tenths are singletons.

Sequencing input: naive CD4+ T cells sorted from blood. The subset here: CD45RA+ positively selected. The source of this sequence is a man between 18 and 29 years old in good health. This chain uses TRBV27 with TRBJ1-5; 7 bases are shared with TRBD1. CDR3 in DNA: TGTGCCAGCAGTTTCTTGGGGGACAGCCGCTATAGCAATCAGCCCCAGCATTTT. This translates into CASSFLGDSRYSNQPQHF.